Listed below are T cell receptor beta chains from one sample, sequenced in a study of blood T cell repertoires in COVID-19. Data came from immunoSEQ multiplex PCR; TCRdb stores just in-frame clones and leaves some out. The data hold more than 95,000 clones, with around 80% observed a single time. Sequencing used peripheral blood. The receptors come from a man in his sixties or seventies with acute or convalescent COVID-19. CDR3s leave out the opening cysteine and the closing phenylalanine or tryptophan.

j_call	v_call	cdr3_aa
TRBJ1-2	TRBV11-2	ASSSAAYGGSYGYT
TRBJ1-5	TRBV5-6	ASSTGDLGNQPQH
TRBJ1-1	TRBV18	ASSPTAGTEAF
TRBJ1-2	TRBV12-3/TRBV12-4	ASSRTGGDGYT
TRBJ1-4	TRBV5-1	ASSVQQGGREKLF
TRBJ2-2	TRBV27	ASTDTGELF
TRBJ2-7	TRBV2	ASSDGYEQY
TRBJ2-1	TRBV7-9	ASSLGLAANEQF
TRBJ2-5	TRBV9	ASSVTPNGQETQY
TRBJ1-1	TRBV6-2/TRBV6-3	ASSPVGGFTEAF
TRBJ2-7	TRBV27	ASSLSARRYEQY
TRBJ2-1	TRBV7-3	ASSLRASGGPSNEQF
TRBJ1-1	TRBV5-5	ASSFNDQGDTEAF
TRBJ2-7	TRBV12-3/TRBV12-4	ASRGGFYEQY
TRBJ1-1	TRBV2	ASSERQNTEAF
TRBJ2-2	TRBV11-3	ASSFVGVGELF
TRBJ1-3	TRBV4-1	ASSQDASSSGNTIY
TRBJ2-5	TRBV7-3	ASSLGSAGGQTQY
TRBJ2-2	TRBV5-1	ASSLRLAGGLTGELF
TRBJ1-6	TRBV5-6	ASSLDETGVVSPLH
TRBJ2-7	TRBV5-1	ASSLIQGYEQY
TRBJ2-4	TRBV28	ASSLETGLAKNIQY
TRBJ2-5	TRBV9	ASSVDTFTGKTQY
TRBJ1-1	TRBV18	ASSPPGTENTEAF
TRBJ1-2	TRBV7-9	ASSRTGWGYT
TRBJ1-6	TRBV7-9	ASSLTGKGGSPLH
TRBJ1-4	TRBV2	ASSEVGTNEKLF
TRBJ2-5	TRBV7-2	ASNWGSGYQETQY
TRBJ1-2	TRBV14	ASSPSNYGYT
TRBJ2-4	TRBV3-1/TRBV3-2	ASSQRLAGGQNIQY
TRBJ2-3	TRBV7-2	ASRESGDTQY
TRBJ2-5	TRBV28	ASSLDGLGARGTQY
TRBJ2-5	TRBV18	ASSPTGIQETQY
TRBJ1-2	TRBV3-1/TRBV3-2	ASSQAGNGYT
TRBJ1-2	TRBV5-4	VTHGNLGGYT
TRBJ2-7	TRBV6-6	ASSGTGGPETSGKPYEQY
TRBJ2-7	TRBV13	ASSHRSGWVYEQY
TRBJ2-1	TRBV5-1	ASSSYGQGDNEQF
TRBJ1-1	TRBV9	ASSVAVNTEAF
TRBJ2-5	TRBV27	ASRPGTEETQY
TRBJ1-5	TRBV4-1	ASSQTLGALNQPQH
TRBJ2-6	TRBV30	AWRRDRSKHGANVLT
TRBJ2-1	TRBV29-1	SAVQGYGEQF
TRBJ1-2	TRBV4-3	ASSQSVNHRGDLGYT
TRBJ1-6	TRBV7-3	ASSLLGTGHSPLH
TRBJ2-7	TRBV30	AWSRASGSHEQY
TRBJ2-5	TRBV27	ASSLTAPFGGATQY
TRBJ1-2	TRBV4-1	ASSQADRGYGYT
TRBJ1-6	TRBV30	AWSPLRYYNSPLH
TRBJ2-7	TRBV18	ASSPGTGAYEQY
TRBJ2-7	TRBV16	ASSPPTGFSYEQY